This T cell receptor (beta chain) was obtained from a study of T cells in tuberculosis. In the study overall: Sequenced TCRs come from CD1B-GMM tetramer-binding T cells. Findings and limits, study-wide: Low-affinity CD1B-GMM tetramer-binding T cells may have been missed.

TCR-alpha and TCR-beta chains were sequenced unpaired. Clones were sequenced by immunoSEQ multiplex PCR, and TCRdb holds only the in-frame ones, with some missing. The sample includes about 88,000 clones, approximately 91% of them seen just once. This clone was seen only once. Thawed, overnight-rested PBMC were stained with GMM-loaded CD1B tetramer, viability dye and anti-CD3, then sorted. CD1B tetramers were loaded with Rhodococcus equi-derived C32 glucose monomycolate. Before cryopreservation, the sorted PBMC lost their CD14-expressing monocytes. Sequenced sample: CD1b-GMM tetramer-negative cells sorted from PBMCs. This clonotype was obtained from an adult woman with latent tuberculosis.

CDR3 protein: CASSEGTGKPYEQYF. In DNA form, the CDR3 reads TGTGCCAGCAGTGAAGGGACAGGGAAGCCCTACGAGCAGTACTTC. The V and J genes are TRBV6-1 and TRBJ2-7; 8 nucleotides agree with TRBD1. The V gene end was trimmed by 1 base and the J gene end by 2 bases; junction bases not matched to a gene: 4. In germline, CDR1 is MNHNS, CDR2 SASEGT. The CDR3 is 15 residues long.